This T cell receptor beta chain derives from a study of blood T cell repertoires in COVID-19. Study summary: COVID-19 samples, acute and convalescent, were from the United States, Italy and Spain. Nucleic acid was either cDNA or gDNA, and it came from T cells, B-cell-depleted T cells, or PBMCs.

In the study's own analysis: Reference gene primer amplification yielded estimated nucleated cell counts. The protocol was immunoSEQ multiplex PCR, while the TCRdb copy is restricted to in-frame clones and leaves out a portion. That table supplies the V and J calls and clone size; D and trimming were determined from the DNA. The repertoire has 90,000 to 100,000 clones, around 90% of them found once; the top ten carry around 19%. Trimming removed 4 bases at V and 0 bases at J, with 10 bases between. There are 14 residues in the CDR3. CDR1 and CDR2 (germline): SQVTM, ANQGSEA. Sequencing was carried out using peripheral blood. The TCR sequence derives from a woman aged 55-69 years with COVID-19, enrolled during active disease. V gene TRBV29-1 combines with J gene TRBJ1-3, with D perhaps TRBD1 (5 bases). The CDR3 is CSVGGHLSGNTIYF. The CDR3 nucleotides read TGCAGCGTTGGTGGACACCTCTCTGGAAACACCATATATTTT.